What follows describes a single T cell receptor beta chain. These data originate in a study of blood T cell repertoires in COVID-19. The CDR3 is 15 amino acids. Some clones are missing from TCRdb's copy, which holds only in-frame ones; the method was immunoSEQ multiplex PCR. The sample includes 15,000 to 17,000 clones, about 81% of them seen just once. Material for sequencing was peripheral blood. The chain links TRBV7-5 to TRBJ1-1. TRBV7-5 is a pseudogene. This clonotype originated in an elderly man with active or convalescent COVID-19. Here the CDR3 reads CARSPRTGMNTEAFF. Here the CDR3 DNA reads TGTGCCAGAAGCCCAAGGACGGGGATGAACACTGAAGCTTTCTTT.